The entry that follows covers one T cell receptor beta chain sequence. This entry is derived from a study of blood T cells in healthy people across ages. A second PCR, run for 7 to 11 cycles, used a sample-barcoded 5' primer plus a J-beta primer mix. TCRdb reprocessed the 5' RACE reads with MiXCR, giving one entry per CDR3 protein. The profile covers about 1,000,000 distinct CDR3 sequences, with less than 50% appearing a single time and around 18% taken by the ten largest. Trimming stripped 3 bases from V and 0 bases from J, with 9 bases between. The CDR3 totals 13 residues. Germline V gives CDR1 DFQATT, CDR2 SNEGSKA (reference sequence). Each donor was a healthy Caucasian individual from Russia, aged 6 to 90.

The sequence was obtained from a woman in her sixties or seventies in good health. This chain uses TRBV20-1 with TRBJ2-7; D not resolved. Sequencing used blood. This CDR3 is CSARYGSSYEQYF. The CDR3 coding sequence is TGCAGTGCTAGGTACGGTAGCTCCTACGAGCAGTACTTC.